This T cell receptor beta chain was recorded in a study of graft-versus-host responses after intestinal transplantation. The study, taken as a whole, reports: GvH clones were found in recipient marrow; some appeared first in ileum or blood.

Worth noting for this clone: Its antigen is unknown.

Profiled with immunoSEQ multiplex PCR; TCRdb holds only in-frame clones, not every one. In the table there are tens of thousands of clones, 90% of which are singletons. Trimming cost V 5 bases and J 4 bases; bases outside gene matches: 10. This CDR3 region has 16 residues. Germline assignment: CDR1 MNHEY and CDR2 SMNVEV (reference sequence). The source of this sequence is a human donor who received an intestinal transplant. The sample here was unstimulated CD8+ T cells sorted from spleen or lymph node cells, taken before intestinal transplant. The V gene is TRBV27, the J gene TRBJ2-7; 11 positions agree with TRBD1. CDR3 loop: CASSGQGASGPYEQYF. The CDR3 nucleotides are TGTGCCAGCAGTGGACAGGGGGCGTCGGGTCCTTACGAGCAGTACTTC.